This T cell receptor (beta chain) appears in the sequencing data of a study of blood T cell repertoires in COVID-19. Sequenced by immunoSEQ multiplex PCR; TCRdb stores in-frame clones only, minus some. The sample lists 250,000 to 300,000 clones; roughly nine tenths were seen once. Trimming took 2 bases from V and 12 from J, leaving 11 bases between them. CDR3 size: 12 residues. The rearrangement uses TRBV12-3 or TRBV12-4 and TRBJ2-1, with TRBD2 as a possible D gene (6 bases). The sequence was collected from a human donor in a cohort exposed to, infected with or recovered from COVID-19 (not recorded which). The donor label of this sample is uncertain. Source material: PBMCs or T cells enriched from blood (not recorded which). DNA for the CDR3: TGTGCCAGCAGTTTACCCGGGGGTAGGCAGTTCTTC. It yields the protein CASSLPGGRQFF.